What follows describes a single T cell receptor beta chain. The antigen is not known. This specimen belongs to a study of cytomegalovirus exposure and HLA in healthy donors. Overall study results and limits: The authors later found HLA-associated TCR beta chains more clonally expanded than equally common others.

The study ran its PCR with 60 Vbeta and 13 Jbeta primers. Sequenced by immunoSEQ multiplex PCR; TCRdb stores in-frame clones only, minus some. The repertoire holds under 200,000 clones, roughly 80% seen once, with 5.5% to 8% in the top ten. CDR1 and CDR2 from the germline V gene are PRHDT and FYEKMQ (reference sequence). The V end lost 5 bases, the J end lost 5 bases, and 15 bases lay between the germline ends. CDR3 length: 14 residues. V usage is TRBV13 and J usage is TRBJ2-5; unclear D gene. The sample consisted of PBMCs. This receptor was identified in a woman aged 30 to 39 in good health and CMV-seropositive. The chain's CDR3 is CASSIREARETQYF. CDR3 DNA sequence: TGTGCCAGCAGCATCCGAGAGGCCCGGGAGACCCAGTACTTC.